Below are 19 T cell receptor beta chains sequenced from a single sample in a study of post-analysis software for immune sequencing data. Unique molecular identifiers tagged the TCR beta cDNA libraries. A single record per CDR3 protein comes from TCRdb applying MiXCR to the PCR reads. The sample lists 650,000 to 850,000 distinct CDR3 sequences, about 53% occurring once. These receptors' targets are unknown. Findings and limits, study-wide: A few TRBV segments appeared more often in patients than in controls, and TRBV5-6, TRBV5-1 and TRBV20-1 were among these.

Sequencing was done on a sample of blood. The receptor set was obtained from a girl under 18 with multiple sclerosis.

The rearrangement joins TRBV20-1 to TRBJ1-2; D is undetermined. V was trimmed by 3 bases and J by 7 bases, leaving 12 bases between them. This CDR3 region has 12 residues. The germline gives CDR1 DFQATT, CDR2 SNEGSKA (reference sequence). CDR3 in DNA: TGCAGTGCTAGTTCCACTGCCTCTGGCTACACCTTC. Its protein product is CSASSTASGYTF.

The chain has TRBV10-3 and TRBJ2-5; 7 nucleotides line up with TRBD1. Matching the DNA end better, TRBJ2-7 makes the J call doubtful. CDR1 is ENHRY, CDR2 SYGVKD, per germline. The CDR3 runs to 13 residues. CDR3 DNA: TGTGCCATCAGGGGAACAGGGGAGTACGAGCAGTACTTC. Its protein product is CAIRGTGEYEQYF.

The chain uses TRBV5-1 and TRBJ2-3; D is possibly TRBD2 (6 bases). The CDR3 spans 12 residues. The germline V gene encodes CDR1 SGHRS and CDR2 YFSETQ. V gave up 4 bases and J gave up 7 bases, with 10 bases separating them. In DNA form, the CDR3 reads TGCGCCAGCAGCAGGGACTCATATACGCAGTATTTT. This sequence encodes CASSRDSYTQYF. Full variable domain (rest looked up from reference TRBV5-1 and TRBJ2-3): KAGVTQTPRYLIKTRGQQVTLSCSPISGHRSVSWYQQTPGQGLQFLFEYFSETQRNKGNFPGRFSGRQFSNSRSEMNVSTLELGDSALYLCASSRDSYTQYFGPGTRLTVL.

The rearrangement uses TRBV3-1 and TRBJ1-2; D is ambiguous. Looked up from germline, CDR1 is LGHDT and CDR2 is YNNKEL (reference sequence). The CDR3 totals 16 residues. V gave up 4 bases and J gave up 4 bases, with 19 bases separating them. CDR3 amino acids: CASSPTTTRVFYGYTF. The DNA of the CDR3 is TGTGCCAGCAGCCCGACGACCACACGAGTTTTCTATGGCTACACCTTC.

This clonotype turned up a few times. The chain joins TRBV5-1 to TRBJ2-7; TRBD2 is a possible D gene (6 bases). Germline V gives CDR1 SGHRS, CDR2 YFSETQ. The CDR3 length is 16 residues. In DNA, the CDR3 is TGCGCAAGCTCCACCGCTAGCGCTACCCTCGGCTACGAGCAGTACTTC. Translating gives CASSTASATLGYEQYF.

The chain employs TRBV27 and TRBJ2-3; 11 bases are shared with TRBD2. The CDR3 runs 17 residues. The junction had 7 bases not matched to a gene; V was cut back by 4 bases and J by 1 base. The V gene's germline CDR1 is MNHEY and CDR2 SMNVEV (reference sequence). The CDR3 DNA reads TGTGCCAGCAGTTCCCCCGTAGCGGGGGGGCGCACAGATACGCAGTATTTT. Protein: CASSSPVAGGRTDTQYF.

V gene TRBV12-3 or TRBV12-4 combines with J gene TRBJ1-1; 7 nucleotides line up with TRBD1. The junction had 11 bases not matched to a gene; V was cut back by 6 bases and J by 1 base. This CDR3 region has 16 residues. CDR3 nucleotide sequence: TGTGCCAGCAGGCAGGACAGGTACACTCAGAACACTGAAGCTTTCTTT. Translating it yields CASRQDRYTQNTEAFF.

In its sample, this clonotype was seen a few times. This rearrangement joins TRBV29-1 to TRBJ2-5; possible D gene TRBD1, 5 bases. This CDR3 region has 12 residues. V dropped 5 bases and J dropped 2 bases, with 9 bases sitting between them. Germline values: CDR1 SQVTM, CDR2 ANQGSEA. The CDR3 spells CSVRQLQETQYF. The CDR3 DNA reads TGCAGCGTTAGACAGTTGCAAGAGACCCAGTACTTC.

This clonotype was counted only a few times. The chain combines TRBV3-1 with TRBJ1-2; TRBD1 matches 10 bases. This CDR3 is built from 16 residues. J was trimmed by 2 bases and V by 0 bases; bases with no gene match: 3. CDR1 is LGHDT and CDR2 is YNNKEL in the germline V gene (reference sequence). The CDR3 DNA reads TGTGCCAGCAGCCAAGATAAGACAGGGGGCAACTATGGCTACACCTTC. It encodes CASSQDKTGGNYGYTF.

The table lists this clonotype with many counts. V and J are TRBV6-2 or TRBV6-3 and TRBJ2-3; weak D call: TRBD2 (6 bases). The CDR3 consists of 14 residues. Germline V gene lookup returns CDR1 MNHEY and CDR2 SVGEGT. Trimming shortened V by 4 bases and J by 0 bases, and 8 bases separated the two germline ends. The CDR3 DNA reads as TGTGCCAGCAGTTTTGGGACTAGCACAGATACGCAGTATTTT. This gives the protein CASSFGTSTDTQYF.

This clonotype was counted between two and nine times. V gene TRBV4-1 combines with J gene TRBJ1-5, with a possible D match to TRBD1 (5 bases). This CDR3 is 17 amino acids long. V shed 0 bases and J shed 6 bases, with 18 bases lying between them. Germline CDR1 MGHRA, CDR2 YSYEKL. CDR3 DNA: TGCGCCAGCAGCCAAGAGGCGAACGGGGGGGTGATTCAGCCCCAGCATTTT. This encodes CASSQEANGGVIQPQHF.

This clonotype has a single count. The V gene is TRBV4-1, the J gene TRBJ2-2; no reliable D call. V shed 0 bases and J shed 7 bases, with 3 bases lying between them. CDR3 size: 12 residues. CDR1 and CDR2 (germline): MGHRA, YSYEKL. The CDR3 reads CASSQEFGELFF. CDR3 DNA: TGCGCCAGCAGCCAAGAATTCGGGGAGCTGTTTTTT.

J is TRBJ2-6 and V is TRBV29-1, with 9 bases lining up with TRBD2. Unmatched junction bases numbered 8, after V lost 6 bases and J lost 2 bases. This CDR3 is 16 amino acids long. Germline CDR1 reads SQVTM; CDR2 reads ANQGSEA. The CDR3 sequence is CSVYSGGGAGANVLTF. As DNA, the CDR3 is TGCAGCGTCTATAGCGGGGGAGGGGCTGGGGCCAACGTCCTGACTTTC.

This chain connects TRBV6-1 to TRBJ2-4; 7 bases map to TRBD1. Losses at the gene ends were 4 bases for V and 13 bases for J; bases not matched to a gene: 7. Germline lookup yields CDR1 MNHNS and CDR2 SASEGT. This CDR3 has 12 amino acids. The CDR3: CASSGVTGWQYF. The CDR3 region has the DNA TGTGCCAGCAGTGGGGTGACAGGGTGGCAGTACTTC.

The chain joins TRBV18 to TRBJ2-7, with 8 bases aligning to TRBD2. The CDR3 sequence is 16 residues long. With 0 bases clipped from V and 2 bases from J, the junction kept 6 bases outside the gene matches. Germline V CDR1 and CDR2: KGHSH, LQKENI. The chain's CDR3 is CASSPPRGSGTYEQYF. For the CDR3, the DNA is TGTGCCAGCTCACCACCTCGGGGTAGCGGGACCTACGAGCAGTACTTC.

This clonotype has only a few counts. The chain recombines TRBV12-3 or TRBV12-4 with TRBJ2-7; a weak D match, TRBD2 (5 bases). There are 14 residues in the CDR3. Between the trimmed V and J ends, which lost 6 bases and 2 bases, there was a span of 14 bases. The CDR3 sequence is CASSLHNGAYEQYF. CDR3 in DNA: TGTGCCAGCAGCTTGCATAACGGGGCCTACGAGCAGTACTTC.

The chain joins TRBV27 to TRBJ1-6; D is unclear. Trimming removed 4 bases from V and 7 bases from J, with 8 bases in between. Germline lookup yields CDR1 MNHEY and CDR2 SMNVEV (reference sequence). The CDR3 has 13 amino acids. CDR3 sequence: CASSSPLNSPLHF. The CDR3 coding sequence is TGTGCCAGCAGTTCGCCGCTGAATTCACCCCTCCACTTT.

V gene TRBV10-1 combines with J gene TRBJ2-5; 7 nucleotides agree with TRBD2. Judging by the DNA end, TRBJ2-7 fits better; the J call may be wrong. Germline assignment: CDR1 WNHNN and CDR2 SYGVQD (reference sequence). The CDR3 length is 14 residues. The CDR3 DNA reads TGCGCCAGCAGTGATTCGCGGGGGTCCTACGAGCAGTACTTC. Its translation is CASSDSRGSYEQYF.

V usage is TRBV6-6 and J usage is TRBJ2-5; 9 bases agree with TRBD2. CDR1 and CDR2 from the germline V gene are MNHNY and SVGAGI (reference sequence). V lost 0 bases and J lost 1; bases outside the gene matches: 6. The CDR3 is 17 amino acids. DNA for the CDR3: TGTGCCAGCAGTTACTCGCAGCGGGAGGCATTCCAAGAGACCCAGTACTTC. Protein sequence: CASSYSQREAFQETQYF.